This T cell receptor beta chain was sequenced in a study of PD-L1 blockade in urothelial cancer. Study information: Males with bladder-origin urothelial cancer constituted about 85% of the 29 patients. Blood-derived samples held a median around 140,000 T cells. General observations from the study: Clonality of blood TCR below the median before treatment predicted better survival.

Assay: immunoSEQ multiplex PCR; the TCRdb copy retains only in-frame clones and omits some. The table has 70,000 to 95,000 clones, more than 70% seen once; the top ten hold around 0.94%. Sample time point: pretreatment peripheral blood. V was cut by 5 bases and J by 5 bases, with 18 bases left in between. Per the germline V gene, CDR1 is MDHEN and CDR2 is SYDVKM. This CDR3 contains 15 residues. To note about this clone: Its antigen is not identified.

The chain uses TRBV28 and TRBJ2-5, with D tentatively TRBD2 (6 bases). The source is a woman of 80 years or more with urothelial cancer. Material: PBMCs, obtained around atezolizumab (anti-PD-L1) treatment. This chain's CDR3 is CASSRRLVNAETQYF. The CDR3 coding sequence is TGTGCCAGCAGTCGACGACTAGTGAACGCGGAGACCCAGTACTTC.